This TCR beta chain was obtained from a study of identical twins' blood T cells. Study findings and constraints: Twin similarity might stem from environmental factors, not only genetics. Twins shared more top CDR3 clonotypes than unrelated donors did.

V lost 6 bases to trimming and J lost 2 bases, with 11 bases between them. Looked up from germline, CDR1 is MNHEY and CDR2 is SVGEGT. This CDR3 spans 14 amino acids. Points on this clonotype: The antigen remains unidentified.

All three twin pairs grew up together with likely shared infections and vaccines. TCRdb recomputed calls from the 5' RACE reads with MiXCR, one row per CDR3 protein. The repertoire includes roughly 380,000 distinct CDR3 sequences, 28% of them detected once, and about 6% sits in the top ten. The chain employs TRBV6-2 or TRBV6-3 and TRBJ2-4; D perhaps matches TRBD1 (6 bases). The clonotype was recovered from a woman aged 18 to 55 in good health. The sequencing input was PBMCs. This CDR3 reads CASRQGLTKNIQYF. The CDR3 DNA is TGTGCCAGCAGACAGGGCTTAACCAAAAACATTCAGTACTTC.